This TCR beta chain was observed in a study of OX40 agonist ivuxolimab in advanced cancers. Study-wide results and limits: Not determined was the antigen specificity of the expanded peripheral T cells.

Sequencing used immunoSEQ multiplex PCR; TCRdb keeps in-frame clones, though not all of them. The table has about 58,000 clones, 70% to 90% seen once. Unmatched junction bases numbered 9, after V lost 5 bases and J lost 7 bases. The germline V gene encodes CDR1 MNHNS and CDR2 SASEGT. The CDR3 totals 14 residues. Points on this clone: No antigen is known for it.

The clonotype comes from an adult with an advanced solid tumor such as melanoma, head and neck, liver or kidney cancer. V usage is TRBV6-1 and J usage is TRBJ2-7; 9 bases align to TRBD2. This sample comprised CD4+ or CD8+ T cells sorted from blood, obtained in a trial of the OX40 agonist ivuxolimab. The chain's CDR3 is CASSLAGAALEQYF. CDR3 sequence (DNA): TGTGCCAGCAGTTTAGCGGGAGCAGCTCTGGAGCAGTACTTC.